This T cell receptor beta chain was obtained from a study of blood T cell repertoires in COVID-19. About the study: Acute and convalescent COVID-19 specimens originated in the United States, Italy and Spain.

This clone turned up a few times. With 3 bases removed from V and 11 bases from J, the gap between germline ends came to 11 bases. The CDR3 covers 13 residues. The germline CDR1 and CDR2 sequences are SGHDN and FVKESK. Methods used by the authors: The assay estimated nucleated cells by amplifying reference gene primers. Clones were sequenced by immunoSEQ multiplex PCR, and TCRdb holds only the in-frame ones, with some missing. Clonal size and the V and J genes are those of that table, whereas D and trimming came from the DNA. This table holds some 120,000 clones, more than 70% found once. Sequencing was done on a sample of peripheral blood. The TCR sequence derives from a human donor in a cohort sampled during active COVID-19. The chain carries TRBV14 and TRBJ1-6; no firm D call. CDR3 amino acids: CASSHAGSAPLHF. In DNA form, the CDR3 reads TGTGCCAGCAGCCATGCCGGGAGCGCACCCCTCCACTTT.